Reported below is one T cell receptor (beta chain). Its antigen has not been determined. No base quality values were provided; no much bigger clone lies one nucleotide off. Library method: PCR. Sequenced on a HiSeq X Ten. TCRdb handled the public reads itself, with Q25 trimming in fastp and clone calling in MiXCR, and kept productive beta chains. A single entry per CDR3 protein holds the most common genes and DNA from its merged rows. This sample is represented by some 19,000 distinct CDR3 sequences; approximately 54% of them were singletons. The ten most abundant clones make up 27% of the sample. The record originates from a study of CD4 and CD8 cells across lung adenocarcinoma regions (dated by TCRdb to the late 2010s). Regarding the research as a whole: To look at intratumor heterogeneity in the T cell receptor repertoire, the study compared tumor centers against tumor margins.

Taken from cysteine to phenylalanine, the CDR3 has 15 residues. Solely the CDR3 DNA is kept, with 45 bases framed from the first base. Unmatched junction bases come to 22, with V trimmed by 11 bases and J by 10 bases. Patients with localized lung adenocarcinoma, a subtype of non-small cell lung cancer, were used as donors. These samples came from the centers of localized lung adenocarcinomas. CD8+ T cells from tumor tissue were profiled separately from CD4+ T cells for TCR repertoire analysis. The specimen was CD8+ T cells from the center of a lung tumor. The cell subset or site label for this specimen denotes: tumor center region. The source is a female donor with lung adenocarcinoma. The CD4 and CD8 labels of this study may be unreliable. The chain is made from TRBV12-3 or TRBV12-4 and TRBJ2-5; 7 central bases correspond to TRBD1. The nucleotides are TGTGCCGCCAGCAGAGGGGGCCGTGCCAAAAACATCCAGTACTTC. The translation is CAASRGGRAKNIQYF.